This is a list of T cell receptor beta chains from one sample in a study of response to subunit inactivated influenza vaccine. TCRdb used MiXCR to reprocess the RT-PCR reads, holding one entry per CDR3 protein. The top ten hold under 15% of the sample, which has 500,000 to 600,000 distinct CDR3 sequences, about an eighth seen once. The sample was PBMCs from blood, taken more than 35 days after vaccination. The source of these receptors is a man aged 50 to 60 who received an inactivated influenza vaccine. Each CDR3 is given with its conserved first and last residue. D genes are given only for firm matches. Clone size is shown for a subset of rows, as once, few, many or a class of expanded clone.

size	V	J	D	CDR3	DNA
-	TRBV6-2/TRBV6-3	TRBJ1-1	TRBD1	CASSAQTGLNTEAFF	TGTGCCAGCAGTGCCCAGACAGGGCTTAACACTGAAGCTTTCTTT
few	TRBV4-2	TRBJ2-3	TRBD2	CASSQVPSGGLSTDTQYF	TGTGCCAGCAGCCAAGTCCCTAGCGGGGGCCTTAGCACAGATACGCAGTATTTT
few	TRBV7-8	TRBJ2-7	-	CASSQTTPYEQYF	TGTGCCAGCAGCCAGACTACCCCCTACGAGCAGTACTTC
few	TRBV5-1	TRBJ1-1	-	CASGLVPNTEAFF	TGCGCCAGCGGCCTGGTCCCGAACACTGAAGCTTTCTTT
few	TRBV20-1	TRBJ2-7	TRBD1	CSARLHRGAYEQYF	TGCAGTGCTAGACTACACAGGGGTGCCTACGAGCAGTACTTC
-	TRBV20-1	TRBJ2-1	TRBD2	CSARDLTSGDYNEQFF	TGCAGTGCTAGAGATCTCACTAGCGGGGATTACAATGAGCAGTTCTTC
many	TRBV4-3	TRBJ2-2	-	CASSQDSRVGRNTGELFF	TGCGCCAGCAGCCAAGATAGTCGGGTGGGACGGAACACCGGGGAGCTGTTTTTT
-	TRBV6-1	TRBJ2-1	-	CASWKYNEQFF	TGTGCCAGCTGGAAGTACAATGAGCAGTTCTTC
few	TRBV19	TRBJ2-3	-	CASSPAHGYPYF	TGTGCCAGTAGTCCTGCCCACGGATATCCGTATTTT
many	TRBV5-1	TRBJ1-4	-	CASSPRTATNEKLFF	TGCGCCAGCAGCCCTCGGACAGCAACTAATGAAAAACTGTTTTTT
few	TRBV20-1	TRBJ2-5	-	CSARDSAAIWVGGTQYF	TGCAGTGCTAGAGACTCCGCGGCCATTTGGGTTGGGGGGACCCAGTACTTC
few	TRBV6-2/TRBV6-3	TRBJ2-7	-	CASSTNGQPREYF	TGTGCCAGCAGCACGAACGGACAGCCGAGGGAGTACTTC
-	TRBV5-5	TRBJ2-7	-	CASSLWGLFNEQYF	TGTGCCAGCAGCTTGTGGGGGCTCTTCAACGAGCAGTACTTC
few	TRBV12-3/TRBV12-4	TRBJ2-3	-	CASSLLERADTQYF	TGTGCCAGCAGTTTATTGGAGCGCGCAGATACGCAGTATTTT
few	TRBV27	TRBJ2-2	TRBD1	CASSFVGQAVTGELFF	TGTGCCAGCAGTTTTGTGGGACAGGCGGTCACCGGGGAGCTGTTTTTT
many	TRBV29-1	TRBJ2-3	TRBD2	CSVGGMDTQYF	TGCAGCGTCGGGGGGATGGATACGCAGTATTTT
few	TRBV10-2	TRBJ2-7	-	CASSAGLTNYEQYF	TGCGCCAGCAGCGCGGGACTTACCAACTACGAGCAGTACTTC
-	TRBV6-2/TRBV6-3	TRBJ2-2	TRBD2	CASSYSSSGGLGLFF	TGTGCCAGCAGTTACTCGTCTAGCGGGGGCCTGGGGCTGTTTTTT
many	TRBV4-3	TRBJ2-6	-	CASSQDSVSGANVLTF	TGCGCCAGCAGCCAAGATTCAGTCTCTGGGGCCAACGTCCTGACTTTC
many	TRBV20-1	TRBJ1-2	-	CSASPAATGYTF	TGCAGTGCTAGTCCAGCGGCCACTGGCTACACCTTC
-	TRBV4-1	TRBJ1-2	TRBD1	CASSPPRQGGYGYTF	TGCGCCAGCAGCCCTCCCCGACAGGGCGGGTATGGCTACACCTTC
many	TRBV5-1	TRBJ2-2	-	CASSPSGTGELFF	TGCGCCAGCAGCCCATCGGGGACCGGGGAGCTGTTTTTT
-	TRBV25-1	TRBJ2-1	TRBD1	CASRRGDRGPTPAFNEQFF	TGTGCCAGCAGGAGGGGGGACAGGGGCCCCACACCAGCATTCAATGAGCAGTTCTTC
-	TRBV7-2	TRBJ1-1	TRBD1	CASSSGQYNTEAFF	TGTGCCAGCAGCTCGGGACAGTATAACACTGAAGCTTTCTTT
few	TRBV24-1	TRBJ2-3	TRBD2	CATSDLAASGRMDTQYF	TGTGCCACCAGTGATTTAGCGGCTAGCGGACGGATGGATACGCAGTATTTT
-	TRBV7-2	TRBJ1-1	TRBD1	CASSLGTGRGTEAFF	TGTGCCAGCAGCTTAGGGACAGGGAGGGGCACTGAAGCTTTCTTT
few	TRBV12-3/TRBV12-4	TRBJ2-7	TRBD1	CASSSSTGVYEQYF	TGTGCCAGCAGCTCCTCTACAGGGGTATACGAGCAGTACTTC
many	TRBV7-2	TRBJ1-2	-	CASSPGRDYGYTF	TGTGCCAGCAGCCCAGGGAGAGACTATGGCTACACCTTC
few	TRBV20-1	TRBJ1-1	-	CSAREGGWYTEAFF	TGCAGTGCTAGAGAGGGGGGTTGGTACACTGAAGCTTTCTTT
many	TRBV25-1	TRBJ2-7	-	CASNEGGYEQYF	TGTGCCAGCAACGAAGGGGGTTACGAGCAGTACTTC
-	TRBV6-1	TRBJ1-2	TRBD1	CASSWTGDGYTF	TGTGCCAGCAGTTGGACAGGGGACGGCTACACCTTC
few	TRBV11-2	TRBJ2-1	-	CASSSPNRLAQFF	TGTGCCAGCAGCTCCCCAAACAGGCTGGCGCAGTTCTTC
few	TRBV5-1	TRBJ2-1	-	CASSLGSPVVEQFF	TGCGCCAGCAGCTTGGGATCCCCGGTGGTTGAGCAGTTCTTC
-	TRBV12-3/TRBV12-4	TRBJ2-3	TRBD2	CASSSSGGLNTQYF	TGTGCCAGCAGTAGTAGCGGGGGGCTTAATACGCAGTATTTT
-	TRBV27	TRBJ2-1	-	CASSLRGVVTYNEQFF	TGTGCCAGCAGTTTAAGGGGTGTGGTCACCTACAATGAGCAGTTCTTC
many	TRBV20-1	TRBJ2-7	-	CSARDPPYEQYF	TGCAGTGCTAGAGACCCCCCCTACGAGCAGTACTTC
-	TRBV5-1	TRBJ1-1	-	CASSPEAGNTEAFF	TGCGCCAGCAGCCCCGAGGCGGGGAACACTGAAGCTTTCTTT
few	TRBV10-3	TRBJ1-1	-	CAIRAGSLVETEAFF	TGTGCCATCAGAGCGGGCTCCCTTGTGGAGACTGAAGCTTTCTTT
few	TRBV5-6	TRBJ1-5	-	CASSLANGQPQHF	TGTGCCAGCAGCTTGGCCAATGGGCAGCCCCAGCATTTT
once	TRBV28	TRBJ2-6	TRBD1	CASRGQEGGANVLTF	TGTGCCAGCAGAGGACAGGAAGGTGGGGCCAACGTCCTGACTTTC
few	TRBV27	TRBJ2-7	TRBD1	CASRTATGTGYYEQYF	TGTGCCAGCAGAACCGCCACCGGGACAGGGTATTACGAGCAGTACTTC
few	TRBV4-3	TRBJ2-7	TRBD2	CASSQEGGRASGIYEQYF	TGCGCCAGCAGCCAAGAAGGGGGGCGGGCTAGCGGGATCTACGAGCAGTACTTC
many	TRBV25-1	TRBJ1-6	-	CASSEYGGFGSPLHF	TGTGCCAGCAGTGAATATGGGGGATTTGGGTCACCCCTCCACTTT